This TCR beta chain was sequenced for a study of spatial heterogeneity in lung cancer. Turning to the study itself: The study consistently detected more beta-chain than alpha-chain sequences.

V trimming: 6 bases; J trimming: 7 bases; junction bases outside the gene matches: 11. The CDR3 consists of 15 residues. Germline CDR1 MNHEY, CDR2 SVGAGI. Each CDR3 protein gets one entry after TCRdb re-called the 5' RACE reads with MiXCR. This sample has over 25,000 distinct CDR3 sequences, with roughly 8.4% found just once. In this sample, this clonotype turned up many times. This sample's time point: sample taken at primary tumor resection. Tumor, nontumor lung or frozen PBMC supplied whole RNA, sequenced without sorting. Sequenced here: PBMCs, sampled at surgery. The sequence came from a female donor with early-stage non-small cell lung cancer. V is TRBV6-5 and J is TRBJ1-5; 8 bases line up with TRBD1. DNA of the CDR3: TGTGCCAGCAGCACGGACAGGGTACGAGGGCAGCCCCAGCATTTT. It yields the protein CASSTDRVRGQPQHF.